This TCR beta chain came from a study of blood T cell repertoires in COVID-19 (dated by TCRdb to 2019 to 2021). A note on the overall study: The collaborator samples originated in the United States, Italy and Spain and spanned the acute and convalescent phases of COVID-19. Sample metadata almost always included a de-identified subject ID, COVID-19 status, age in years and sex. Samples were obtained from the ongoing ImmuneRACE study (first 160 participants) and from 1,200 or so subjects provided by 6 global collaborators. The repertoires were made available in a free public database intended to serve as a resource for research on the immune response to SARS-CoV-2. The dataset comprised deeply sampled blood TCRbeta repertoires from subjects exposed to, actively infected with, or recovered from COVID-19. Where available, HLA class I and class II types were taken from metadata supplied by the sample provider and were not determined by assay-based typing. The prospective study material was composed of cDNA or gDNA derived from T cells, B-cell-depleted T cells, or PBMCs.

Whole blood was collected in K2EDTA tubes by collaborating institutions according to the institutions' own protocols. For TCRbeta analysis, collaborators shipped samples as frozen whole blood, isolated PBMCs, or DNA extracted from either of those sample types. TCRbeta CDR3 regions were amplified from genomic DNA by means of the immunoSEQ Assay, a bias-controlled multiplex PCR. In the authors' own workflow: Within the assay, amplification of reference gene primers was used to estimate how many nucleated cells each sample contained. Sequence reads were collapsed and filtered to measure the absolute abundance of every unique TCRbeta CDR3 rearrangement. For each sample, productive Simpson clonality was calculated as the square root of Simpson's diversity index across productive rearrangements. The clones in this table, taken by TCRdb from immuneACCESS, are in-frame only. Not every clone is retained; where verified, under half of the shortfall comes from an unresolved V gene, and the cause of the rest is unknown. The DNA was the basis for D and trimming; V, J and clone size are from that table. The sample data list about 180,000 clones, and about nine tenths of these were observed just once. Less than 25% of the sample lies in the top ten.

Beyond this particular receptor, the publication reports: The quantity of clinical and demographic metadata differed by source and by participant and was supplied without curation.

For this clone: This receptor's antigen is unknown. Per-nucleotide qualities are absent, and no much larger clonotype sits a single base away.

CDR1 and CDR2 are drawn from the germline V gene: SNHLY, FYNNEI. Compared with germline, V lacks 7 bases and J lacks 2 bases; bases without a gene match: 6. The CDR3 runs 14 residues from the cysteine to the phenylalanine. Only the CDR3 region is kept as DNA, spanning 42 bases read in frame from base 1. Sequencing input: peripheral blood. This clonotype originated in a man between 65 and 85 years old with active or convalescent COVID-19. The sequence is built from TRBV2 and TRBJ2-7, with 9 junctional bases fitting TRBD1. The CDR3 reads CASMMGTGTYEQYF. The DNA reads TGTGCCAGCATGATGGGGACAGGGACCTACGAGCAGTACTTC.